Shown below are 18 T cell receptor beta chains from a single sample sequenced in a study of shared clonotypes between healthy human individuals. Clones were read by immunoSEQ multiplex PCR, and TCRdb kept only the in-frame ones, dropping some. Altogether about 2 million clones are present, 85% to 95% being singletons, with the ten largest covering 0.1% to 0.15%. The sequenced sample was naive CD4+ T cells sorted from blood. The subset was: CD45RA+ positively selected. The receptors stem from a young man in good health.

This clone has a single count. This chain links TRBV7-8 with TRBJ2-7; D assignment may be TRBD1 or TRBD2 (5 bases each). CDR1 and CDR2 (germline): SGHVS, FQNEAQ. The CDR3 runs 11 residues. V was shortened by 3 bases and J by 6 bases, with 6 bases between the two germline ends. CDR3 in amino acids: CASSLRGEQYF. CDR3 nucleotides: TGTGCCAGCAGCTTGAGGGGCGAGCAGTACTTC.

The chain is built from TRBV5-1 and TRBJ2-5; D remains ambiguous. The V end lost 4 bases, the J end lost 5 bases, and 18 bases lay between the germline ends. The CDR3 sequence is 15 residues long. In germline, CDR1 is SGHRS, CDR2 YFSETQ. The CDR3 DNA sequence: TGCGCCAGCAGCAGCGCCTTGGGCTCACAGGAGACCCAGTACTTC. Translation gives CASSSALGSQETQYF.

J is TRBJ2-2 and V is TRBV29-1, with unresolved D. The germline V gene has CDR1 SQVTM and CDR2 ANQGSEA. V dropped 2 bases and J dropped 4 bases, with 8 bases sitting between them. CDR3 length: 13 residues. The CDR3 bases are TGCAGCGTTGAATCTGGCCGCACCGGGGAGCTGTTTTTT. Its translation: CSVESGRTGELFF.

This chain links TRBV7-9 with TRBJ1-1, with 9 nucleotides matching TRBD1. The germline V gene encodes CDR1 SEHNR and CDR2 FQNEAQ (reference sequence). The CDR3 spans 14 residues. With V trimmed by 4 bases and J by 4 bases, 4 bases remained unmatched. CDR3 loop: CASSSTGGLTEAFF. CDR3 DNA sequence: TGTGCCAGCAGCTCAACAGGGGGCCTCACTGAAGCTTTCTTT.

This sequence joins TRBV7-6 and TRBJ2-2; D is perhaps TRBD1 (6 bases). The CDR3 extends over 18 amino acids. The germline gives CDR1 SGHVS, CDR2 FNYEAQ. Trimming stripped 1 base from V and 1 base from J, with 16 bases between. CDR3 bases: TGTGCCAGCAGCTTAGTGTATTCCGGACAGCTGAACACCGGGGAGCTGTTTTTT. Translation: CASSLVYSGQLNTGELFF.

The genes are TRBV5-4 and TRBJ2-7, with D maybe TRBD2 (5 bases). V was pared by 1 base and J by 3 bases, with 8 bases between. The CDR3 is 13 amino acids. The germline V gene encodes CDR1 SGHNT and CDR2 YYREEE (reference sequence). CDR3 region: CASSLYSVYEQYF. CDR3 nucleotides: TGTGCCAGCAGCTTGTATAGCGTCTACGAGCAGTACTTC.

This rearrangement joins TRBV5-1 to TRBJ2-3, with D perhaps being TRBD1 or TRBD2 (5 bases each). The CDR3 totals 16 residues. Deletions cut 0 bases from V and 7 bases from J, with 18 bases between. Germline V gene lookup returns CDR1 SGHRS and CDR2 YFSETQ. The chain's CDR3 is CASSLGSAGGRNTQYF. The CDR3 DNA is TGCGCCAGCAGCTTGGGATCGGCTGGGGGAAGGAATACGCAGTATTTT.

The rearrangement uses TRBV27 and TRBJ2-1; unclear D gene. This CDR3 has 18 residues. Germline V gene data show CDR1 as MNHEY and CDR2 as SMNVEV (reference sequence). V gave up 7 bases and J gave up 0 bases, with 22 bases separating them. CDR3 sequence reads: CASKKVQDVPSSYNEQFF. The CDR3 DNA is TGTGCCAGCAAAAAGGTTCAGGACGTTCCGAGCTCCTACAATGAGCAGTTCTTC.

The CDR3 spells CASSWSKREGPYEQYF. The CDR3 region has the DNA TGCGCCAGCAGCTGGTCTAAACGGGAGGGCCCTTACGAGCAGTACTTC. The genes are TRBV5-1 and TRBJ2-7, with 8 positions matching TRBD2. Per germline, CDR1 SGHRS and CDR2 YFSETQ. CDR3 length equals 16 residues. J gave up 4 bases and V 3 bases, and 12 bases lay outside the gene matches.

This rearrangement joins TRBV6-1 to TRBJ2-7, with 11 positions matching TRBD1. Per the germline V gene, CDR1 is MNHNS and CDR2 is SASEGT. The CDR3 runs to 14 residues. The V and J ends lost 6 bases and 1 base, in that order; junction bases with no gene match: 2. For the CDR3, the DNA is TGTGCCAGCAGCGGACAGGGGGCATCCTACGAGCAGTACTTC. It specifies CASSGQGASYEQYF.

The genes are TRBV5-1 and TRBJ2-5; tentatively, D is TRBD2 (5 bases). This CDR3 is 14 amino acids long. Germline assignment: CDR1 SGHRS and CDR2 YFSETQ. V shed 4 bases and J shed 4 bases, with 14 bases lying between them. CDR3 region: CASSDVRGSETQYF. The CDR3, as DNA: TGCGCCAGCAGCGACGTCCGGGGTTCAGAGACCCAGTACTTC.

The chain carries TRBV9 and TRBJ2-2; D gene uncertain. The CDR3 is 16 amino acids. CDR1 is SGDLS, CDR2 YYNGEE, per germline. V shed 0 bases and J shed 3 bases, with 12 bases lying between them. The CDR3 DNA follows: TGTGCCAGCAGCGTAGGTTGGTTTAAGGACACCGGGGAGCTGTTTTTT. Translation gives CASSVGWFKDTGELFF.

This clone was found a few times. Other nucleotide sequences from this sample produce the same CDR3. The V call is TRBV18, the J call TRBJ2-3, with D uncertain. The CDR3 runs to 12 residues. Germline values: CDR1 KGHSH, CDR2 LQKENI. Between the trimmed V and J ends, which lost 2 bases and 0 bases, there was a span of 0 bases. CDR3 sequence (DNA): TGTGCCAGCTCACCAAGCACAGATACGCAGTATTTT. Translating gives CASSPSTDTQYF.

The rearrangement uses TRBV7-9 and TRBJ2-1; D possibly matches TRBD1 or TRBD2 (6 bases each). The CDR3 contains 17 residues. Trimming left V 0 bases short and J 4 bases short, with 16 bases between. The V gene's germline CDR1 is SEHNR and CDR2 FQNEAQ (reference sequence). This CDR3 is CASSLANGGMGYNEQFF. CDR3 coding DNA: TGTGCCAGCAGCTTAGCGAACGGGGGCATGGGATACAATGAGCAGTTCTTC.

This clone has only one observation. This chain joins TRBV6-4 and TRBJ2-7; D gene ambiguous. V dropped 2 bases and J dropped 0 bases, with 11 bases sitting between them. This CDR3 has 15 residues. The germline V gene has CDR1 MRHNA and CDR2 SNTAGT. CDR3 nucleotides: TGTGCCAGCAGTGACCTCCGCGCCGTCTCCTACGAGCAGTACTTC. This codes for CASSDLRAVSYEQYF.

This chain joins TRBV7-3 and TRBJ1-1; D is perhaps TRBD1 (6 bases). This CDR3 is built from 13 residues. Germline assignment: CDR1 SGHTA and CDR2 FQGTGA. V dropped 5 bases and J dropped 5 bases, with 12 bases sitting between them. CDR3 in amino acids: CASSRTATTEAFF. For the CDR3, the DNA is TGTGCCAGCAGCCGGACAGCTACGACTGAAGCTTTCTTT.

This chain links TRBV6-6 with TRBJ2-7; D tentatively reads TRBD1 or TRBD2 (6 bases each). The germline gives CDR1 MNHNY, CDR2 SVGAGI (reference sequence). V was clipped by 0 bases and J by 4 bases, with 10 bases between them. CDR3 length: 14 amino acids. CDR3 sequence: CASSYSRGEYEQYF. DNA of the CDR3: TGTGCCAGCAGTTACTCGAGGGGGGAGTACGAGCAGTACTTC.

The rearrangement joins TRBV5-1 to TRBJ2-3; D perhaps matches TRBD2 (6 bases). The CDR3 is made up of 16 amino acids. Germline CDR1 SGHRS, CDR2 YFSETQ. Trimming cost V 1 base and J 0 bases, with 12 bases left between them. The CDR3, as DNA: TGCGCCAGCAGCTTGTTGGTGGCGGGGAGCACAGATACGCAGTATTTT. It is translated as CASSLLVAGSTDTQYF.